These 10 T cell receptor beta chains originate from one sample sequenced in a study of T cell responses to AZD1222 COVID-19 vaccine. Assay used: immunoSEQ multiplex PCR; TCRdb lists only in-frame clones, some missing. There are about 160,000 clones in the sample; over 75% occur only once, and about 4.3% lies in the top ten. The sequencing used peripheral blood, collected 28 days after the second AZD1222 dose. The source is an adult who received the AZD1222 COVID-19 vaccine.

The rearrangement links TRBV6-5 to TRBJ2-7, with TRBD1 identical over 9 bases. There are 16 residues in the CDR3. The germline V gene encodes CDR1 MNHEY and CDR2 SVGAGI. J was trimmed by 3 bases and V by 4 bases; bases with no gene match: 10. The CDR3 spells CASSWGTGGESYEQYF. The DNA for the CDR3 is TGTGCCAGCAGTTGGGGAACAGGGGGCGAAAGCTACGAGCAGTACTTC.

This clone occurred once. J is TRBJ2-2 and V is TRBV7-2, with TRBD1 as a possible D gene (5 bases). This CDR3 comprises 15 residues. Trimming took 4 bases from V and 4 from J, leaving 13 bases between them. Germline V lookup: CDR1 SGHTA, CDR2 FQGNSA. Written as DNA, the CDR3 is TGTGCCAGCAGCTCTATCGACAGAACCACCGGGGAGCTGTTTTTT. It is translated as CASSSIDRTTGELFF.

V and J are TRBV7-9 and TRBJ1-1; 8 nucleotides align to TRBD1. Germline CDR1 reads SEHNR; CDR2 reads FQNEAQ (reference sequence). CDR3 length: 15 amino acids. V dropped 4 bases and J dropped 1; count of bases not matched to a gene: 5. The CDR3 loop is CASSSGGLGNTEAFF. The CDR3 coding sequence is TGTGCCAGCAGCTCAGGGGGCCTCGGGAACACTGAAGCTTTCTTT. The full variable domain, in which reference TRBV7-9 and TRBJ1-1 provide the parts outside the CDR3, is DTGVSQNPRHKITKRGQNVTFRCDPISEHNRLYWYRQTLGQGPEFLTYFQNEAQLEKSRLLSDRFSAERPKGSFSTLEIQRTEQGDSAMYLCASSSGGLGNTEAFFGQGTRLTVV.

This rearrangement joins TRBV3-1 (or the pseudogene TRBV3-2) to TRBJ2-4; D tentatively reads TRBD1 or TRBD2 (6 bases each). Germline values: CDR1 LGHDT, CDR2 YNNKEL (reference sequence). This CDR3 contains 18 residues. V was cut by 1 base and J by 5 bases, with 21 bases left in between. The CDR3 reads CASSQVGGKGGIQNIQYF. Here the CDR3 DNA reads TGTGCCAGCAGCCAAGTGGGGGGAAAAGGGGGTATCCAAAACATTCAGTACTTC.

The rearrangement joins TRBV18 to TRBJ2-7; weak D call: TRBD1 (5 bases). Germline V gene sequence: CDR1 KGHSH, CDR2 LQKENI. V was clipped by 3 bases and J by 3 bases, with 12 bases between them. This CDR3 is built from 14 residues. CDR3 amino acids: CASSPQGLIYEQYF. As DNA, the CDR3 is TGTGCCAGCTCACCGCAGGGATTGATCTACGAGCAGTACTTC.

V is TRBV29-1 and J is TRBJ1-2; TRBD1 matches 7 bases. This CDR3 has 14 amino acids. Trimming removed 3 bases from V and 4 bases from J; junction bases left unmatched: 8. Germline values: CDR1 SQVTM, CDR2 ANQGSEA. DNA of the CDR3: TGCAGCGTTGAGGACGACAGGGCGGGCTATGGCTACACCTTC. Protein: CSVEDDRAGYGYTF.

The chain couples TRBV10-3 to TRBJ2-3; 7 positions agree with TRBD1. CDR1 and CDR2 from the germline V gene are ENHRY and SYGVKD. Germline trimming cut 2 bases from V and 2 bases from J; bases unmatched to any gene: 13. This CDR3 has 18 amino acids. CDR3 protein: CAISEGLRGTAFTDTQYF. The DNA of the CDR3 is TGTGCCATCAGTGAGGGCTTGAGGGGGACAGCGTTCACAGATACGCAGTATTTT.

The chain has TRBV28 and TRBJ1-5; D is unresolved. Germline CDR1 MDHEN, CDR2 SYDVKM. This CDR3 region has 20 residues. V was shortened by 6 bases and J by 0 bases, with 27 bases between the two germline ends. The CDR3 is CASSPDLARRTIHSNQPQHF. The CDR3 DNA reads as TGTGCCAGCAGCCCTGATCTAGCCCGACGGACCATTCATAGCAATCAGCCCCAGCATTTT.

The gene calls are TRBV19 and TRBJ2-2; TRBD1 matches at 8 bases. This CDR3 has 17 residues. Germline trimming cut 0 bases from V and 6 bases from J; bases unmatched to any gene: 9. CDR1 and CDR2 (germline): LNHDA, SQIVND (reference sequence). CDR3 sequence (DNA): TGTGCCAGTAGTATAGAGGCCAGGGGGCTTAAGCCCGGGGAGCTGTTTTTT. Translation: CASSIEARGLKPGELFF.

This chain joins TRBV7-6 and TRBJ1-3; D gene unclear. Trimming pared 5 bases from V and 1 base from J, leaving 9 bases between. The CDR3 runs 14 residues. Germline CDR1 SGHVS, CDR2 FNYEAQ. Written as DNA, the CDR3 is TGTGCCAGCAGCCTTGAGGCTTCTGGAAACACCATATATTTT. This gives the protein CASSLEASGNTIYF.